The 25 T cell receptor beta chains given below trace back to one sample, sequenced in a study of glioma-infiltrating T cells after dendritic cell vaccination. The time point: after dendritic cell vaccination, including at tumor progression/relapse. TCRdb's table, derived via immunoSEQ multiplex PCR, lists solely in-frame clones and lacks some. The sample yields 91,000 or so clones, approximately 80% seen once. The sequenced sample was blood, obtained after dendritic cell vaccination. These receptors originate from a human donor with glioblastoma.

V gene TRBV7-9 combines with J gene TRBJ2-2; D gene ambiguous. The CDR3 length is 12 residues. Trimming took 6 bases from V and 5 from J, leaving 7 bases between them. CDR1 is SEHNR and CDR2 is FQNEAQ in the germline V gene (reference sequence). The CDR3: CASSLPTGELFF. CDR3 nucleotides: TGTGCCAGCAGTCTACCTACCGGGGAGCTGTTTTTT.

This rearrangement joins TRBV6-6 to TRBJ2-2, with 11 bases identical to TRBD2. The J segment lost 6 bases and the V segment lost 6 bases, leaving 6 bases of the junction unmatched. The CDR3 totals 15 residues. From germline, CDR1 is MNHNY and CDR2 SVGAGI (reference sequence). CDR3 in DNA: TGTGCCAGCAGACCACTAGCGGGAGTGGCCGGGGAGCTGTTTTTT. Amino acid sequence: CASRPLAGVAGELFF.

The CDR3 DNA is TGTGCCAGTAGTATATTGGGGGGGGAGACCGCCGTCCTGACTTTC. Translating it yields CASSILGGETAVLTF. The chain couples TRBV19 to TRBJ2-6; TRBD2 matches at 7 bases. J lost 12 bases, V lost 2 bases, and 10 bases had no gene match. Germline CDR1 and CDR2: LNHDA and SQIVND (reference sequence). This CDR3 is built from 15 residues.

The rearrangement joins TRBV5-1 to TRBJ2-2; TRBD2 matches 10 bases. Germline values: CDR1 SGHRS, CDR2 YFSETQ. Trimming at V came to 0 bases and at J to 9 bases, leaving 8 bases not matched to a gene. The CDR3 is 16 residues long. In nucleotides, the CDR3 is TGCGCCAGCAGCTTGGAACAACTAGCGGGGCCCCGGGAGCTGTTTTTT. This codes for CASSLEQLAGPRELFF.

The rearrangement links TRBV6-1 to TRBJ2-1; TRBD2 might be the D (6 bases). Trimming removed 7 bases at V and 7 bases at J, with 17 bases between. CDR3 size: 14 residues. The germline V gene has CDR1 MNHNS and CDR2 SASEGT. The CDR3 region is CASTLGRFWNEQFF. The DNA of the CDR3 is TGTGCCAGCACGTTGGGGAGGTTTTGGAATGAGCAGTTCTTC.

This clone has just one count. CDR3 amino acids: CASSLRPGQGPYEQYF. CDR3 DNA sequence: TGTGCCAGCAGCCTCCGACCGGGACAGGGTCCCTACGAGCAGTACTTC. The rearrangement links TRBV14 to TRBJ2-7, with TRBD1 matching over 9 bases. The junction had 9 bases not matched to a gene; V was cut back by 4 bases and J by 2 bases. The CDR3 extends over 16 amino acids. Germline CDR1 and CDR2: SGHDN and FVKESK.

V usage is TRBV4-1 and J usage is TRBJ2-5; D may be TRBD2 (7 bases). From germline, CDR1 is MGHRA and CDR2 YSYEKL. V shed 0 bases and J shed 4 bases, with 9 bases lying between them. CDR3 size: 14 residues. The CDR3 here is CASSQDRGAETQYF. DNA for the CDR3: TGCGCCAGCAGCCAAGATCGGGGGGCAGAGACCCAGTACTTC.

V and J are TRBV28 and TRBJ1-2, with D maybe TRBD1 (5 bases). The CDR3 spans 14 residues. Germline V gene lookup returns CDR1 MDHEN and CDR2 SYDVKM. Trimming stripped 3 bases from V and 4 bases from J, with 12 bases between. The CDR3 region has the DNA TGTGCCAGCAGTTTCCACGGACACCCCTATGGCTACACCTTC. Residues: CASSFHGHPYGYTF.

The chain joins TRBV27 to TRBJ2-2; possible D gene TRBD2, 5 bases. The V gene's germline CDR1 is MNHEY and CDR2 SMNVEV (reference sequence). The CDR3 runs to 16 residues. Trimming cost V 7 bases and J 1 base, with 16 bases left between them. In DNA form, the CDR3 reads TGTGCCAGCACCACCTCCGACTATCTGAACACCGGGGAGCTGTTTTTT. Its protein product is CASTTSDYLNTGELFF.

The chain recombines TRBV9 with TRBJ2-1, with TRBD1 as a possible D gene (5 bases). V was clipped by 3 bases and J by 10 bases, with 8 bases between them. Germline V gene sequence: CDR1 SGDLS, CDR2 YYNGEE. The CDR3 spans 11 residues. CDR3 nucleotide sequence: TGTGCCAGCAGCGCCGACAGCGAGCAGTTCTTC. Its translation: CASSADSEQFF.

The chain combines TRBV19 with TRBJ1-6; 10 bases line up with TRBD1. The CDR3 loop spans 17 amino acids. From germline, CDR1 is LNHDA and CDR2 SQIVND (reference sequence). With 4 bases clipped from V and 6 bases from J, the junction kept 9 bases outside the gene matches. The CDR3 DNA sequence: TGTGCCAGTAGTAGGAGGCCAGGGACAGGGGCTAATTCACCCCTCCACTTT. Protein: CASSRRPGTGANSPLHF.

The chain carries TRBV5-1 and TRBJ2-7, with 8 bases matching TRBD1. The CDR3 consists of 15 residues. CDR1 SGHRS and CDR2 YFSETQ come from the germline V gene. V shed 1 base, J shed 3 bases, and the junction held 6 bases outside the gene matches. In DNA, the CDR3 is TGCGCCAGCAGCTTGTCCCCGGGACAGGACTACGAGCAGTACTTC. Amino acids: CASSLSPGQDYEQYF.

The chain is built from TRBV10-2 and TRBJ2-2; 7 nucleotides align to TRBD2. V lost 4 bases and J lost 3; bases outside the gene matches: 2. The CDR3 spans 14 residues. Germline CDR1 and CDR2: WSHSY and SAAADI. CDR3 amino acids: CASSGTRDTGELFF. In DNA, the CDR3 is TGCGCCAGCAGTGGGACTAGGGACACCGGGGAGCTGTTTTTT.

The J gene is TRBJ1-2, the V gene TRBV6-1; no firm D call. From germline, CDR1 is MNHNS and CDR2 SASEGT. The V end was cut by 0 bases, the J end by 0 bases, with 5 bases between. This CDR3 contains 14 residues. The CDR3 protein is CASSEAHTNYGYTF. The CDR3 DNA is TGTGCCAGCAGTGAAGCCCACACTAACTATGGCTACACCTTC.

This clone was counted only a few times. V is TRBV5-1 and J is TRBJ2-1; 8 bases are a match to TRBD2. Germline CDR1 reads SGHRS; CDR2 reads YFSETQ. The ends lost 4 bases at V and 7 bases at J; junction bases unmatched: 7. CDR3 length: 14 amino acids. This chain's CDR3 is CASSVSGESNEQFF. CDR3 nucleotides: TGCGCCAGCAGCGTTAGCGGGGAAAGTAATGAGCAGTTCTTC.

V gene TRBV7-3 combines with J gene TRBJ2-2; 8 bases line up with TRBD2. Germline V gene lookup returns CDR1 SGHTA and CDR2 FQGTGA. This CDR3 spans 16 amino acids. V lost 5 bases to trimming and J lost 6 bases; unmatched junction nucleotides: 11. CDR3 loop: CASSGRRGAGSGELFF. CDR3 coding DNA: TGTGCCAGCAGCGGCCGGCGGGGGGCGGGGTCCGGGGAGCTGTTTTTT. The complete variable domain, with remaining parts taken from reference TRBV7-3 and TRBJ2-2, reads GAGVSQTPSNKVTEKGKYVELRCDPISGHTALYWYRQSLGQGPEFLIYFQGTGAADDSGLPNDRFFAVRPEGSVSTLKIQRTERGDSAVYLCASSGRRGAGSGELFFGEGSRLTVL.

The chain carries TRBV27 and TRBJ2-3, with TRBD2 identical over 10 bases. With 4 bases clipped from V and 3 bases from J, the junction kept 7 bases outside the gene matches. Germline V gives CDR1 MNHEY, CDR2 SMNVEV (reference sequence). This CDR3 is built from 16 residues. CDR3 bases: TGTGCCAGCAGTTCCAACCCGGGACTAGCGACAGATACGCAGTATTTT. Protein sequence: CASSSNPGLATDTQYF.

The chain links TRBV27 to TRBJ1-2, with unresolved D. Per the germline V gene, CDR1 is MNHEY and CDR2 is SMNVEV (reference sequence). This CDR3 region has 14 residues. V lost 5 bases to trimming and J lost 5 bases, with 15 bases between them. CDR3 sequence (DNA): TGTGCCAGCAGTACTTGGGGAGCCTCGTATGGCTACACCTTC. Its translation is CASSTWGASYGYTF.

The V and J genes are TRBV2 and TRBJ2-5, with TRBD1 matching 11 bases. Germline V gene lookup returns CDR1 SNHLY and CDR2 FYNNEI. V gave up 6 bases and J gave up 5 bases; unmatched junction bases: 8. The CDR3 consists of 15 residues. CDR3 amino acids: CASRPGQGGVETQYF. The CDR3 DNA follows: TGTGCCAGCAGACCGGGACAGGGGGGGGTTGAGACCCAGTACTTC. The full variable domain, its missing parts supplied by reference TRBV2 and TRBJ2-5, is EPEVTQTPSHQVTQMGQEVILRCVPISNHLYFYWYRQILGQKVEFLVSFYNNEISEKSEIFDDQFSVERPDGSNFTLKIRSTKLEDSAMYFCASRPGQGGVETQYFGPGTRLLVL.

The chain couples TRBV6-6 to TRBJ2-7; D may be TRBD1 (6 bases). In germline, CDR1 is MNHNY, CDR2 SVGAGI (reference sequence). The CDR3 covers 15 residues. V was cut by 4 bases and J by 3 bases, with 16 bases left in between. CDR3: CASSFAPGQFYEQYF. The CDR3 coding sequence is TGTGCCAGCAGTTTTGCCCCCGGACAGTTCTACGAGCAGTACTTC.

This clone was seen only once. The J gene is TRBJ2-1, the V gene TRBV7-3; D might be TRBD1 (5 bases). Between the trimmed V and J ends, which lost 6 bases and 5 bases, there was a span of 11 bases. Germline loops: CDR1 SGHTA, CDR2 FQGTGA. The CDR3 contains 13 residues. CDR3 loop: CASRGVNDNEQFF. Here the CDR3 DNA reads TGTGCCAGCAGAGGGGTTAACGACAATGAGCAGTTCTTC.

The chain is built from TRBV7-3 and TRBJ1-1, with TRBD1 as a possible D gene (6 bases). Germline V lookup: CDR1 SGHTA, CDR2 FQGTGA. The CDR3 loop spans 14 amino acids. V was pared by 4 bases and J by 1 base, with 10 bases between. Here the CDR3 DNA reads TGTGCCAGCAGCTCGGGACATCAGAACACTGAAGCTTTCTTT. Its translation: CASSSGHQNTEAFF.

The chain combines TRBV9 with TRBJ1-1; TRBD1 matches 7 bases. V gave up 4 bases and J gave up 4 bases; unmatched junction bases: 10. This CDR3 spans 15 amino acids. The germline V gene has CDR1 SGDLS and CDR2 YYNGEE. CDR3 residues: CASSPSPWDSTEAFF. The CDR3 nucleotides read TGTGCCAGCAGCCCCTCCCCTTGGGACAGCACTGAAGCTTTCTTT.

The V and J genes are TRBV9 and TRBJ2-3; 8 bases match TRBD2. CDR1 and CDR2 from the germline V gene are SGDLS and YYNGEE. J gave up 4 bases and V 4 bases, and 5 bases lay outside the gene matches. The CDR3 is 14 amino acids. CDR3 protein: CASSPRGGADTQYF. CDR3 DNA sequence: TGTGCCAGCAGCCCTCGGGGGGGCGCAGATACGCAGTATTTT.

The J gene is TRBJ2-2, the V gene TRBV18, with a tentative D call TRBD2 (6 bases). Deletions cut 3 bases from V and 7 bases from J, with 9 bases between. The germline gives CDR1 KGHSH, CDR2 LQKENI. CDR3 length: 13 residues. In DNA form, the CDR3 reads TGTGCCAGCTCACCGGGACTGAGCGGGGAGCTGTTTTTT. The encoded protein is CASSPGLSGELFF.